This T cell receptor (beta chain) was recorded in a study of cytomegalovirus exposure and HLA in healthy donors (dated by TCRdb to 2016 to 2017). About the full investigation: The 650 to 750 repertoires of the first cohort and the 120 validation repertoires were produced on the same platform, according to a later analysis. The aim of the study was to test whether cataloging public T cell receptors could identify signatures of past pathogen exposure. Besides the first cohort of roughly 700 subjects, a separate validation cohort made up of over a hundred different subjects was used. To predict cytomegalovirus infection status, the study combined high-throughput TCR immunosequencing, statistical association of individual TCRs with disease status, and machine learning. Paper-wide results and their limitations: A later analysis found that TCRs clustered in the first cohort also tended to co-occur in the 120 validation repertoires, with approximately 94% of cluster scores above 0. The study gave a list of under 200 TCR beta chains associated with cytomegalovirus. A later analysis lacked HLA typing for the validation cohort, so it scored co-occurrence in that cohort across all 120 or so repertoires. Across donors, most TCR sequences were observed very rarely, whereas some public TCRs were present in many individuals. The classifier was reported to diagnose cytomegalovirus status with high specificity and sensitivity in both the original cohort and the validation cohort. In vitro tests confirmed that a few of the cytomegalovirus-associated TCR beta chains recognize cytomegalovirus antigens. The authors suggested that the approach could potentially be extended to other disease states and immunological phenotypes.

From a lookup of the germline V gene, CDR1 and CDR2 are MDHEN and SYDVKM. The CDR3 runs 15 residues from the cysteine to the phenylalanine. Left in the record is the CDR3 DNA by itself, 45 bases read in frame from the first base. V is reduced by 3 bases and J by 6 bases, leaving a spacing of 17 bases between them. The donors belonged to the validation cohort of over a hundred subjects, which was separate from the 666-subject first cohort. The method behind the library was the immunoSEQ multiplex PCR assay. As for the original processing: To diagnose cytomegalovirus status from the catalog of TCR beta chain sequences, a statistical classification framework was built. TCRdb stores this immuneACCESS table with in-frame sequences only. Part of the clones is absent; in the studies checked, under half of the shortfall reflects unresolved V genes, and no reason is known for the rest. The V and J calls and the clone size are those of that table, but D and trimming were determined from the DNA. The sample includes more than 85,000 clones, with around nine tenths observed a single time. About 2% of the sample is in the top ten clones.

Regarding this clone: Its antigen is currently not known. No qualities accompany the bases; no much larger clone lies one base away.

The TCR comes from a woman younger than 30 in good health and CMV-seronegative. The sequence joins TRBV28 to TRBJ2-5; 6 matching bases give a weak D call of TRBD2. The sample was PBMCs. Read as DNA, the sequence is TGTGCCAGCAGTTTGGGAGGTGAGGAGGTAAAGACCCAGTACTTC. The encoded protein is CASSLGGEEVKTQYF.